The 25 T cell receptor beta chains below all came from one sample that was sequenced in a study of OX40 agonist ivuxolimab in advanced cancers. Only in-frame clones appear in the TCRdb table, and some are missing; sequencing was by immunoSEQ multiplex PCR. The repertoire holds 95,000 to 100,000 clones, with 90% to 95% as singletons. This material consisted of CD4+ or CD8+ T cells sorted from blood, taken in a trial of the OX40 agonist ivuxolimab. The receptors come from an adult with an advanced solid tumor such as melanoma, head and neck, liver or kidney cancer.

The CDR3 is CASRDGNRDYGYTF. CDR3 in DNA: TGTGCCAGCAGGGACGGGAACCGGGACTATGGCTACACCTTC. The genes are TRBV4-2 and TRBJ1-2, with D hard to call. The ends were cut back, 6 bases at V and 3 bases at J, with 14 bases in the middle. This CDR3 comprises 14 residues. Per the germline V gene, CDR1 is LGHNA and CDR2 is YNFKEQ.

Only one count was recorded for this clone. V usage is TRBV6-5 and J usage is TRBJ2-1, with D uncertain. V lost 6 bases and J lost 5, with 11 bases in between. Germline values: CDR1 MNHEY, CDR2 SVGAGI. The CDR3 runs 13 residues. The CDR3 DNA sequence: TGTGCCAGCAGCCCCCCCCCTCACAATGAGCAGTTCTTC. Translated, it gives CASSPPPHNEQFF.

The J gene is TRBJ2-3, the V gene TRBV10-3; 8 bases are shared with TRBD1. This CDR3 contains 14 residues. In germline, CDR1 is ENHRY, CDR2 SYGVKD. V lost 7 bases to trimming and J lost 4 bases; unmatched junction nucleotides: 7. The CDR3, as DNA: TGTGCCATCAAGGACAGGGTGAGCGCAGATACGCAGTATTTT. Its protein is CAIKDRVSADTQYF.

The chain carries TRBV10-3 and TRBJ1-6; the D gene is possibly TRBD1 (5 bases). V dropped 3 bases and J dropped 10 bases, with 13 bases sitting between them. Looked up from germline, CDR1 is ENHRY and CDR2 is SYGVKD. The CDR3 is 14 residues long. The chain's CDR3 is CAISERQGSSPLHF. DNA for the CDR3: TGTGCCATCAGTGAACGGCAGGGAAGCTCACCCCTCCACTTT.

The chain has TRBV5-4 and TRBJ2-1; 8 bases are shared with TRBD2. With V trimmed by 10 bases and J by 9 bases, 12 bases remained unmatched. Per the germline V gene, CDR1 is SGHNT and CDR2 is YYREEE (reference sequence). This CDR3 region has 13 residues. CDR3 bases: TGTGCCTCAGGGACCCTAGCGGGTGCTGAGCAGTTCTTC. Amino acid sequence: CASGTLAGAEQFF.

This chain uses TRBV19 with TRBJ1-6; 7 bases align to TRBD1. V was clipped by 5 bases and J by 4 bases; unmatched bases: 8. Germline CDR1 reads LNHDA; CDR2 reads SQIVND (reference sequence). The CDR3 sequence is 16 residues long. The CDR3 DNA is TGTGCCAGTAGTCGTCGACAGGGAACTTATAATTCACCCCTCCACTTT. It translates to CASSRRQGTYNSPLHF.

V gene TRBV6-1 combines with J gene TRBJ1-5, with a tentative D call TRBD1 (6 bases). The CDR3 length is 14 residues. V was shortened by 2 bases and J by 4 bases, with 9 bases between the two germline ends. The germline gives CDR1 MNHNS, CDR2 SASEGT. The CDR3 loop is CASSEWGRNQPQHF. The CDR3 region has the DNA TGTGCCAGCAGTGAATGGGGGCGGAATCAGCCCCAGCATTTT.

The chain uses TRBV7-2 and TRBJ1-2; 7 bases are shared with TRBD1. Germline V gene data show CDR1 as SGHTA and CDR2 as FQGNSA. This CDR3 is built from 15 residues. Losses at the gene ends were 4 bases for V and 8 bases for J; bases not matched to a gene: 13. The CDR3 loop reads CASSSRQGHGEGYTF. CDR3 nucleotides: TGTGCCAGCAGCTCCCGACAGGGTCACGGTGAGGGCTACACCTTC.

The chain recombines TRBV11-3 with TRBJ2-3; possible D gene TRBD2, 7 bases. CDR1 and CDR2 (germline): SGHNT, YENEEA. There are 15 residues in the CDR3. The V gene lost 5 bases and the J gene lost 6 bases, with 18 bases spanning the gap. The chain's CDR3 is CASSLNGGPGDTQYF. The CDR3 bases are TGTGCCAGCAGCCTTAACGGGGGGCCGGGGGATACGCAGTATTTT.

The chain uses TRBV28 and TRBJ2-5; D is undetermined. The CDR3 is 13 amino acids. The germline V gene has CDR1 MDHEN and CDR2 SYDVKM. The chain's CDR3 is CASGLGYQETQYF. The CDR3 region has the DNA TGTGCATCGGGCCTTGGGTACCAAGAGACCCAGTACTTC.

The chain couples TRBV7-2 to TRBJ2-5; D is perhaps TRBD2 (6 bases). This CDR3 comprises 14 residues. Germline CDR1 reads SGHTA; CDR2 reads FQGNSA. Trimming pared 5 bases from V and 0 bases from J, leaving 10 bases between. CDR3 bases: TGTGCCAGCAGCCCCTCTAGCGACCAAGAGACCCAGTACTTC. Protein: CASSPSSDQETQYF.

The gene calls are TRBV4-2 and TRBJ2-3; D may correspond to TRBD1 or TRBD2 (5 bases each). This CDR3 is built from 15 residues. CDR1 and CDR2 (germline): LGHNA, YNFKEQ. V shed 2 bases and J shed 4 bases, with 13 bases lying between them. The CDR3 DNA sequence: TGTGCCAGCAGCCAAACCGCAGGGAGATCAGATACGCAGTATTTT. Protein sequence: CASSQTAGRSDTQYF.

The V gene is TRBV19, the J gene TRBJ2-1, with 9 nucleotides matching TRBD2. Germline CDR1 reads LNHDA; CDR2 reads SQIVND (reference sequence). The CDR3 sequence is 16 residues long. J lost 3 bases, V lost 3 bases, and 6 bases had no gene match. The CDR3 DNA reads as TGTGCCAGTAGTATGAGCGGGAGGCCGAACTACAATGAGCAGTTCTTC. Encoded protein: CASSMSGRPNYNEQFF.

This clone was seen a single time. The J gene is TRBJ2-3, the V gene TRBV6-5, with 9 bases matching TRBD2. V lost 2 bases, J lost 5 bases, and 5 bases stayed unmatched. Germline loops: CDR1 MNHEY, CDR2 SVGAGI. This CDR3 has 15 residues. The CDR3 coding sequence is TGTGCCAGCAGTTACCAGCGGGGGGTCCAAGATACGCAGTATTTT. Its protein is CASSYQRGVQDTQYF.

V and J are TRBV7-8 and TRBJ2-6; TRBD1 aligns across 9 bases. Trimming took 5 bases from V and 1 from J; bases not matched to a gene: 15. The CDR3 totals 20 residues. Germline V gene data show CDR1 as SGHVS and CDR2 as FQNEAQ. CDR3 region: CASSVTPTGGPPSGANVLTF. DNA of the CDR3: TGTGCCAGCAGCGTAACCCCGACAGGGGGGCCTCCATCTGGGGCCAACGTCCTGACTTTC.

The V gene is TRBV5-4, the J gene TRBJ2-3; 15 nucleotides line up with TRBD2. The CDR3 runs 16 residues. From germline, CDR1 is SGHNT and CDR2 YYREEE (reference sequence). J was trimmed by 4 bases and V by 3 bases; bases with no gene match: 3. CDR3 in DNA: TGTGCCAGCAGCTCCGGACTAGCGGGAGGGGCAGATACGCAGTATTTT. Protein: CASSSGLAGGADTQYF.

The chain joins TRBV28 to TRBJ1-2; 7 bases are shared with TRBD1. The trim removed 4 bases at V and 1 base at J, leaving 12 bases unmatched. From germline, CDR1 is MDHEN and CDR2 SYDVKM. The CDR3 is 17 residues long. The chain's CDR3 is CASSSLPRQGYNYGYTF. CDR3 DNA: TGTGCCAGCAGTTCCCTCCCTCGACAGGGATATAACTATGGCTACACCTTC.

The genes are TRBV15 and TRBJ1-5; 9 bases match TRBD1. This CDR3 is built from 17 residues. Germline loops: CDR1 LNHNV, CDR2 YYDKDF (reference sequence). With V trimmed by 2 bases and J by 5 bases, 10 bases remained unmatched. CDR3 DNA: TGTGCCACCAGCAGAACCAGATTACAGGGGGCGCATCAGCCCCAGCATTTT. Protein product: CATSRTRLQGAHQPQHF.

The chain has TRBV28 and TRBJ1-3; D possibly corresponds to TRBD1 (5 bases). Germline V gives CDR1 MDHEN, CDR2 SYDVKM. The ends were cut back, 5 bases at V and 0 bases at J, with 20 bases in the middle. The CDR3 is 18 residues long. This CDR3 reads CASSPPLLGLSSGNTIYF. The CDR3 nucleotides are TGTGCCAGCAGTCCCCCACTCCTGGGACTCTCCTCTGGAAACACCATATATTTT.

CDR3 region: CASSTDAGAKGEQFF. CDR3 DNA sequence: TGCGCCAGCAGCACCGACGCCGGGGCCAAGGGTGAGCAGTTCTTC. The V gene is TRBV5-1, the J gene TRBJ2-1; D may be TRBD1 or TRBD2 (5 bases each). V lost 4 bases and J 9 bases, leaving 20 bases between the germline ends. Germline V CDR1 and CDR2: SGHRS, YFSETQ. The CDR3 consists of 15 residues.

This sequence joins TRBV5-1 and TRBJ2-5; D is uncertain. V dropped 0 bases and J dropped 2 bases, with 5 bases sitting between them. The CDR3 contains 13 residues. The germline CDR1 and CDR2 sequences are SGHRS and YFSETQ. CDR3 region: CASSLEWQETQYF. As DNA, the CDR3 is TGCGCCAGCAGCTTGGAATGGCAAGAGACCCAGTACTTC.

CDR3 in DNA: TGTGCCAGCAGCCTGAATCTTATAGCGGGAGGGCCTTGGGATGAGCAGTTCTTC. Encoded protein: CASSLNLIAGGPWDEQFF. This chain joins TRBV14 and TRBJ2-1, with 11 bases lining up with TRBD2. Germline CDR1 reads SGHDN; CDR2 reads FVKESK. This CDR3 is 18 amino acids long. V shed 4 bases, J shed 8 bases, and the junction held 16 bases outside the gene matches.

V gene TRBV19 combines with J gene TRBJ2-5; D is unclear. The CDR3 length is 14 residues. The germline V gene has CDR1 LNHDA and CDR2 SQIVND (reference sequence). V lost 1 base and J 4 bases, leaving 10 bases between the germline ends. As DNA, the CDR3 is TGTGCCAGTAGTATAGCGGGCGAGGCAGAGACCCAGTACTTC. Protein: CASSIAGEAETQYF.

This rearrangement joins TRBV5-1 to TRBJ2-2; TRBD1 matches 8 bases. The germline V gene encodes CDR1 SGHRS and CDR2 YFSETQ. V shed 1 base, J shed 6 bases, and the junction held 8 bases outside the gene matches. CDR3 size: 16 residues. The CDR3 sequence is CASSLNQGAPSGELFF. For the CDR3, the DNA is TGCGCCAGCAGCTTGAACCAGGGGGCGCCCTCCGGGGAGCTGTTTTTT.

This sequence joins TRBV9 and TRBJ2-1, with D perhaps TRBD2 (6 bases). Trimming left V 0 bases short and J 7 bases short, with 11 bases between. The CDR3 covers 14 residues. The germline V gene encodes CDR1 SGDLS and CDR2 YYNGEE. CDR3 nucleotides: TGTGCCAGCAGCGTAGAATCTGCGGGGAATGAGCAGTTCTTC. It encodes CASSVESAGNEQFF.